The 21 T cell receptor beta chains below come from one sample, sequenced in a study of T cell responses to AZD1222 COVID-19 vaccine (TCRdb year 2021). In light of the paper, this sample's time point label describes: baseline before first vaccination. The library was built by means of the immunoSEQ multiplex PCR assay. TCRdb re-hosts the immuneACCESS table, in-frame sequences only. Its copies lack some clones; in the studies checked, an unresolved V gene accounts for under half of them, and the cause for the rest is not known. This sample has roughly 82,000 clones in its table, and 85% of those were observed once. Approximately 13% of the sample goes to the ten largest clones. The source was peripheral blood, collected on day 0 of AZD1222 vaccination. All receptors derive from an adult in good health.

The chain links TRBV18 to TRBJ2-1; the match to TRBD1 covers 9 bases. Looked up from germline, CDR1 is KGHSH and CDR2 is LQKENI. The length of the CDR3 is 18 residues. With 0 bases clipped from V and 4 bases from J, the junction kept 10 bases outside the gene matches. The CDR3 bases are TGTGCCAGCTCACCACCGGCAGCCGGGACAGGGCCTTACAATGAGCAGTTCTTC. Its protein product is CASSPPAAGTGPYNEQFF.

CDR3 bases: TGTGCCAGCAGCTTATTACAGCGGGGGGGCACAGATACGCAGTATTTT. Residues: CASSLLQRGGTDTQYF. The gene calls are TRBV11-1 and TRBJ2-3, with 9 nucleotides matching TRBD2. The CDR3 runs 16 residues. Per the germline V gene, CDR1 is SGHAT and CDR2 is FQDESV (reference sequence). Germline trimming cut 2 bases from V and 1 base from J; bases unmatched to any gene: 4.

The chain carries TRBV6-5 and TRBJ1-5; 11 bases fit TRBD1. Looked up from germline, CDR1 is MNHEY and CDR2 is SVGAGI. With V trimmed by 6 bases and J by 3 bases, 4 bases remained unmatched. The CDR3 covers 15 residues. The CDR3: CASSRTGGSNQPQHF. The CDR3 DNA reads TGTGCCAGCAGCCGGACAGGGGGCTCCAATCAGCCCCAGCATTTT.

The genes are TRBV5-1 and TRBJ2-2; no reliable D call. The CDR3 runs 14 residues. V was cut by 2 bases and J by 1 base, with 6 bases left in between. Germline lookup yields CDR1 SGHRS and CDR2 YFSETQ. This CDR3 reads CASSFDGNTGELFF. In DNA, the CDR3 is TGCGCCAGCAGCTTCGATGGGAACACCGGGGAGCTGTTTTTT.

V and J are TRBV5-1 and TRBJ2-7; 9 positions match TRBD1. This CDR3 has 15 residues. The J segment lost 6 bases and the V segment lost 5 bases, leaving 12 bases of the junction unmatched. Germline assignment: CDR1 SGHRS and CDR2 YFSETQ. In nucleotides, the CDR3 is TGCGCCAGCAGGGACAGGACAGGGGAGAGGGGCGAGCAGTACTTC. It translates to CASRDRTGERGEQYF. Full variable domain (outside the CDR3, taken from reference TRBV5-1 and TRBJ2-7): KAGVTQTPRYLIKTRGQQVTLSCSPISGHRSVSWYQQTPGQGLQFLFEYFSETQRNKGNFPGRFSGRQFSNSRSEMNVSTLELGDSALYLCASRDRTGERGEQYFGPGTRLTVT.

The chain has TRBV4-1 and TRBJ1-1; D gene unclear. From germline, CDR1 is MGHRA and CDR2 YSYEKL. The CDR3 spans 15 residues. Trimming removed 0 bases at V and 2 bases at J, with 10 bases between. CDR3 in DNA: TGCGCCAGCAGCCAAGATCCGGTCGGCAACACTGAAGCTTTCTTT. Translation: CASSQDPVGNTEAFF.

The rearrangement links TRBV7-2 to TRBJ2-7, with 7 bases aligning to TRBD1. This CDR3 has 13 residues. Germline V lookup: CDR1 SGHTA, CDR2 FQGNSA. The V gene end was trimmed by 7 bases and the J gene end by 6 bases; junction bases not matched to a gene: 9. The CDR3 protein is CASNGQGVPEQYF. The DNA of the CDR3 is TGTGCCAGCAACGGCCAGGGGGTGCCCGAGCAGTACTTC.

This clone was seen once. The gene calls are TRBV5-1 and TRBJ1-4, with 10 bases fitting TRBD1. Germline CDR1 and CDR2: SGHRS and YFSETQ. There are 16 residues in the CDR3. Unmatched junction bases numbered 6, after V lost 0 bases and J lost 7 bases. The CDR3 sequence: CASSLATGQGFEKLFF. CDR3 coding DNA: TGCGCCAGCAGCTTGGCCACGGGACAGGGGTTTGAAAAACTGTTTTTT.

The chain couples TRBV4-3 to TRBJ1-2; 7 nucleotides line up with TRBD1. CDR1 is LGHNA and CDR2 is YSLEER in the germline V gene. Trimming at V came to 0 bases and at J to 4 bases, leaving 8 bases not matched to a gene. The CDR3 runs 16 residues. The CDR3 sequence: CASSQDGEGAGYGYTF. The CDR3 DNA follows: TGCGCCAGCAGCCAAGATGGGGAGGGGGCAGGCTATGGCTACACCTTC.

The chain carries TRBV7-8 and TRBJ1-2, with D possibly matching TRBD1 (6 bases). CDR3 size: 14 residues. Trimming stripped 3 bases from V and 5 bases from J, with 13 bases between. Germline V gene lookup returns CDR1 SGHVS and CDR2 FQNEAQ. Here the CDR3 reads CASSFGRGEYGYTF. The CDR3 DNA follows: TGTGCCAGCAGCTTCGGTAGGGGGGAATATGGCTACACCTTC.

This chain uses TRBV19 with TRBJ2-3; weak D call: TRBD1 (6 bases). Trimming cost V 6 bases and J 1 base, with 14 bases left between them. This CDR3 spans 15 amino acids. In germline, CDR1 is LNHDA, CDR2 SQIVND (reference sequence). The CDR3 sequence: CASSETRTGTDTQYF. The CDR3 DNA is TGTGCCAGTAGCGAAACCAGGACAGGCACAGATACGCAGTATTTT.

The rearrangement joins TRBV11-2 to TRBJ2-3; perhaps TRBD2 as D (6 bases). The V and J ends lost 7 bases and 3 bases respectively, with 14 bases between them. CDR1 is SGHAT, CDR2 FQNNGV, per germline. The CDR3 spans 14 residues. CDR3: CASTGSLATDTQYF. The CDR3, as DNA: TGTGCCAGCACCGGTTCGCTAGCGACAGATACGCAGTATTTT.

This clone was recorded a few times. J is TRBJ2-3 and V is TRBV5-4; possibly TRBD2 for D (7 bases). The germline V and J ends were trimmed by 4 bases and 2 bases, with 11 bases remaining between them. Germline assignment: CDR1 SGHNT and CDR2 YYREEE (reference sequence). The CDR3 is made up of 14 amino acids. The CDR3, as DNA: TGTGCCAGCAGCCGCGGGGGCTCCACAGATACGCAGTATTTT. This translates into CASSRGGSTDTQYF.

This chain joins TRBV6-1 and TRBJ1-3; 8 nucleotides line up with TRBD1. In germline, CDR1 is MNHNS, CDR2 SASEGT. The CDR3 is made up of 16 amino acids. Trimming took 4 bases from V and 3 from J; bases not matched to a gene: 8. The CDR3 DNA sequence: TGTGCCAGCAGTGTTCACCAGGGGGCGGTTGGAAACACCATATATTTT. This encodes CASSVHQGAVGNTIYF.

CDR3 sequence reads: CASGQAQETQYF. The CDR3, as DNA: TGTGCCAGCGGTCAGGCCCAAGAGACCCAGTACTTC. J is TRBJ2-5 and V is TRBV3-1 (or the pseudogene TRBV3-2); D remains ambiguous. Germline values: CDR1 LGHDT, CDR2 YNNKEL (reference sequence). V shed 8 bases and J shed 1 base, with 8 bases lying between them. The CDR3 covers 12 residues.

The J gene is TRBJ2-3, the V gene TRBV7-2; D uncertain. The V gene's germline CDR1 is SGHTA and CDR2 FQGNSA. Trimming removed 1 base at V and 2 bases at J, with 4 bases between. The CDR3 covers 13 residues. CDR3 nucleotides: TGTGCCAGCAGCTTAGACCACACAGATACGCAGTATTTT. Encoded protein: CASSLDHTDTQYF. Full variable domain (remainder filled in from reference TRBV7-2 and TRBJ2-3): GAGVSQSPSNKVTEKGKDVELRCDPISGHTALYWYRQSLGQGLEFLIYFQGNSAPDKSGLPSDRFSAERTGGSVSTLTIQRTQQEDSAVYLCASSLDHTDTQYFGPGTRLTVL.

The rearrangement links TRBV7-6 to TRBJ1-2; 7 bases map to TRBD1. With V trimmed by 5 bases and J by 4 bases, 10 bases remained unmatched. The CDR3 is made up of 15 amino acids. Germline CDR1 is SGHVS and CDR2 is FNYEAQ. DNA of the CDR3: TGTGCCAGCAGCCTTGGAGGGACAGCTTTCTATGGCTACACCTTC. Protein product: CASSLGGTAFYGYTF. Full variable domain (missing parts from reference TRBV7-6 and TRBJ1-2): GAGVSQSPRYKVTKRGQDVALRCDPISGHVSLYWYRQALGQGPEFLTYFNYEAQQDKSGLPNDRFSAERPEGSISTLTIQRTEQRDSAMYRCASSLGGTAFYGYTFGSGTRLTVV.

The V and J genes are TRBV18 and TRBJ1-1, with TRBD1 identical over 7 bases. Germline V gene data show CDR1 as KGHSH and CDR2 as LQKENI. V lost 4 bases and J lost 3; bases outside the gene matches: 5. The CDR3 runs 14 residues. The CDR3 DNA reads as TGTGCCAGCTCACGTTCGACAGGGTACACTGAAGCTTTCTTT. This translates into CASSRSTGYTEAFF. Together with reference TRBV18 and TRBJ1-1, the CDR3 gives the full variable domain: NAGVMQNPRHLVRRRGQEARLRCSPMKGHSHVYWYRQLPEEGLKFMVYLQKENIIDESGMPKERFSAEFPKEGPSILRIQQVVRGDSAAYFCASSRSTGYTEAFFGQGTRLTVV.

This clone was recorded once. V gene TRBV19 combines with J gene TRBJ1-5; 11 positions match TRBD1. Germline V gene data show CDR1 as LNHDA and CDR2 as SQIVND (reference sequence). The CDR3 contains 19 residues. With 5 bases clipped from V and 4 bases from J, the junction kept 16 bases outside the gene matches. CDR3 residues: CASSPGGTGGMFRNQPQHF. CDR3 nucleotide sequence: TGTGCCAGTAGTCCCGGGGGGACAGGGGGAATGTTTAGGAATCAGCCCCAGCATTTT.

The CDR3 reads CASSEGTGGENIQYF. For the CDR3, the DNA is TGTGCCAGCTCAGAGGGGACAGGGGGTGAAAACATTCAGTACTTC. The chain recombines TRBV18 with TRBJ2-4; 11 positions agree with TRBD1. The germline V gene has CDR1 KGHSH and CDR2 LQKENI. Losses at the gene ends were 5 bases for V and 5 bases for J; bases not matched to a gene: 5. This CDR3 spans 15 amino acids.

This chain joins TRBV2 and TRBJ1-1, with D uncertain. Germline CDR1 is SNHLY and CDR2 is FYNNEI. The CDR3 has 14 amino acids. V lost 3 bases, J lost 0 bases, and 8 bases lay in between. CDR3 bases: TGTGCCAGCAGTGACAACAGAATGAACACTGAAGCTTTCTTT. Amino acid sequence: CASSDNRMNTEAFF.